The 32 T cell receptor beta chains below were found in one sample sequenced in a study of OX40 agonist ivuxolimab in advanced cancers. Sequencing used immunoSEQ multiplex PCR; TCRdb keeps in-frame clones, though not all of them. The data contain about 80,000 clones, 80% to 90% of them singletons. Specimen: CD4+ or CD8+ T cells sorted from blood, collected in a trial of the OX40 agonist ivuxolimab. All receptors come from an adult with an advanced solid tumor such as melanoma, head and neck, liver or kidney cancer.

The V and J genes are TRBV6-6 and TRBJ2-5, with a tentative D call TRBD2 (6 bases). The CDR3 is 14 amino acids. Germline CDR1 reads MNHNY; CDR2 reads SVGAGI (reference sequence). Trimming pared 0 bases from V and 3 bases from J, leaving 8 bases between. CDR3 protein: CASSYSGGEETQYF. As DNA, the CDR3 is TGTGCCAGCAGTTACTCAGGCGGGGAAGAGACCCAGTACTTC.

This chain uses TRBV2 with TRBJ2-7; 7 bases are a match to TRBD2. The CDR3 extends over 21 amino acids. After removal of 6 bases from V and 3 bases from J, the junction contained 29 bases not matched to a gene. Per germline, CDR1 SNHLY and CDR2 FYNNEI. CDR3: CASRKRTYLGAGGKEGYEQYV. The DNA of the CDR3 is TGTGCCAGCAGAAAAAGAACATACCTCGGGGCCGGGGGGAAGGAAGGCTACGAGCAGTACGTC.

This clone was detected only once. CDR3 nucleotide sequence: TGTGCCAGCAGTTCGGACCCCCGACAGGGGAGGAGTGGCTACACCTTC. It encodes CASSSDPRQGRSGYTF. This chain joins TRBV27 and TRBJ1-2, with 8 bases lining up with TRBD1. The V and J ends lost 4 bases and 7 bases, in that order; junction bases with no gene match: 14. This CDR3 comprises 16 residues. Germline CDR1 reads MNHEY; CDR2 reads SMNVEV (reference sequence).

This chain links TRBV18 with TRBJ1-6; D might be TRBD1 (5 bases). Germline V gene sequence: CDR1 KGHSH, CDR2 LQKENI. There are 14 residues in the CDR3. Trimming shortened V by 2 bases and J by 9 bases, and 11 bases separated the two germline ends. CDR3 residues: CASSPGGSSSPLHF. In nucleotides, the CDR3 is TGTGCCAGCTCACCAGGGGGGTCTAGTTCACCCCTCCACTTT.

The chain links TRBV19 to TRBJ1-5, with no clear D. Germline CDR1 LNHDA, CDR2 SQIVND (reference sequence). V lost 3 bases and J 3 bases, leaving 9 bases between the germline ends. The CDR3 runs 14 residues. The CDR3 region is CASSIEGLNQPQHF. CDR3 in DNA: TGTGCCAGTAGTATCGAAGGTCTCAATCAGCCCCAGCATTTT.

This chain uses TRBV11-3 with TRBJ2-3; TRBD2 might be the D (5 bases). The CDR3 has 13 amino acids. The V end lost 5 bases, the J end lost 4 bases, and 10 bases lay between the germline ends. CDR1 SGHNT and CDR2 YENEEA come from the germline V gene. The CDR3 nucleotides read TGTGCCAGCAGCGTGTCGGAGGCAGATACGCAGTATTTT. Amino acids: CASSVSEADTQYF.

The rearrangement links TRBV9 to TRBJ2-3, with D possibly being TRBD1 or TRBD2 (5 bases each). This CDR3 spans 15 amino acids. Germline V gene lookup returns CDR1 SGDLS and CDR2 YYNGEE. The V end was cut by 4 bases, the J end by 2 bases, with 14 bases between. This CDR3 reads CASSSGTNPTDTQYF. In nucleotides, the CDR3 is TGTGCCAGCAGCTCCGGGACGAATCCCACAGATACGCAGTATTTT.

This chain connects TRBV5-1 to TRBJ1-3; D gene ambiguous. CDR3 length equals 15 residues. V was pared by 4 bases and J by 1 base, with 12 bases between. Looked up from germline, CDR1 is SGHRS and CDR2 is YFSETQ. CDR3 loop: CASSMDGGSGNTIYF. The CDR3, as DNA: TGCGCCAGCAGCATGGACGGCGGGTCTGGAAACACCATATATTTT.

V gene TRBV5-4 combines with J gene TRBJ1-3; 9 bases map to TRBD1. The CDR3 totals 16 residues. J lost 0 bases, V lost 5 bases, and 6 bases had no gene match. In germline, CDR1 is SGHNT, CDR2 YYREEE (reference sequence). This chain's CDR3 is CASRGEGQGSGNTIYF. The CDR3 DNA sequence: TGTGCCAGCAGAGGCGAGGGACAGGGCTCTGGAAACACCATATATTTT.

The V gene is TRBV7-2, the J gene TRBJ2-6; a possible D gene is TRBD2 (5 bases). The ends were cut back, 2 bases at V and 0 bases at J, with 11 bases in the middle. This CDR3 region has 17 residues. Germline lookup yields CDR1 SGHTA and CDR2 FQGNSA. CDR3 nucleotides: TGTGCCAGCAGCTTATACGCAGGAGGCTCTGGGGCCAACGTCCTGACTTTC. Its translation: CASSLYAGGSGANVLTF.

V usage is TRBV6-6 and J usage is TRBJ1-2; D perhaps matches TRBD1 (6 bases). CDR1 MNHNY and CDR2 SVGAGI come from the germline V gene (reference sequence). V shed 4 bases and J shed 5 bases, with 11 bases lying between them. The CDR3 runs to 13 residues. DNA for the CDR3: TGTGCCAGCAGTTCCACGGACAGATATGGCTACACCTTC. It translates to CASSSTDRYGYTF.

This chain links TRBV4-3 with TRBJ1-3; unclear D gene. Germline lookup yields CDR1 LGHNA and CDR2 YSLEER. This CDR3 has 16 amino acids. Trimming pared 1 base from V and 4 bases from J, leaving 14 bases between. CDR3: CASSQVMSGRGNTIYF. In nucleotides, the CDR3 is TGCGCCAGCAGCCAAGTAATGTCCGGGAGAGGAAACACCATATATTTT.

This chain connects TRBV4-2 to TRBJ2-2; TRBD2 agrees at 10 bases. V lost 1 base and J lost 10; bases outside the gene matches: 6. This CDR3 has 15 amino acids. CDR1 is LGHNA, CDR2 YNFKEQ, per germline. CDR3 region: CASSQGTSGDLELFF. CDR3 in DNA: TGTGCCAGCAGCCAAGGTACTAGCGGGGATTTGGAGCTGTTTTTT.

The chain carries TRBV5-6 and TRBJ1-1; tentative D call: TRBD1 (5 bases). V was clipped by 2 bases and J by 1 base, with 12 bases between them. The CDR3 is made up of 15 amino acids. Germline values: CDR1 SGHDT, CDR2 YYEEEE. CDR3 residues: CASSLPGRWNTEAFF. CDR3 nucleotides: TGTGCCAGCAGCTTACCGGGACGGTGGAACACTGAAGCTTTCTTT.

This chain joins TRBV6-5 and TRBJ1-6; TRBD1 matches at 8 bases. V dropped 6 bases and J dropped 10; count of bases not matched to a gene: 11. CDR1 and CDR2 from the germline V gene are MNHEY and SVGAGI. This CDR3 has 15 amino acids. The CDR3 sequence is CASRLGQGTVSPLHF. DNA for the CDR3: TGTGCCAGCAGATTAGGACAGGGTACCGTCTCACCCCTCCACTTT.

The chain is built from TRBV5-6 and TRBJ2-1; D gene unclear. The CDR3 loop spans 13 amino acids. Germline-derived CDR1 and CDR2 are SGHDT and YYEEEE. Trimming stripped 3 bases from V and 4 bases from J, with 8 bases between. CDR3 sequence (DNA): TGTGCCAGCAGCTCGGGTTTGTACAATGAGCAGTTCTTC. Its protein product is CASSSGLYNEQFF.

The chain joins TRBV11-2 to TRBJ2-3; a possible D gene is TRBD2 (6 bases). There are 16 residues in the CDR3. Germline CDR1 reads SGHAT; CDR2 reads FQNNGV. V gave up 5 bases and J gave up 4 bases, with 19 bases separating them. CDR3 region: CASSGRLVFGADTQYF. The CDR3 bases are TGTGCCAGCAGCGGGCGACTAGTTTTTGGGGCAGATACGCAGTATTTT. The full variable domain, with the rest looked up from reference TRBV11-2 and TRBJ2-3, is EAGVAQSPRYKIIEKRQSVAFWCNPISGHATLYWYQQILGQGPKLLIQFQNNGVVDDSQLPKDRFSAERLKGVDSTLKIQPAKLEDSAVYLCASSGRLVFGADTQYFGPGTRLTVL.

This clone has a single count. CDR3 DNA: TGTGCCAGCAGCCCACGGAGGGCAACAGGGTACACAGATACGCAGTATTTT. It encodes CASSPRRATGYTDTQYF. This chain uses TRBV9 with TRBJ2-3; D possibly uses TRBD1 or TRBD2 (6 bases each). With 4 bases removed from V and 2 bases from J, the gap between germline ends came to 20 bases. Germline values: CDR1 SGDLS, CDR2 YYNGEE. The length of the CDR3 is 17 residues.

The gene calls are TRBV5-1 and TRBJ1-1; 8 bases are a match to TRBD1. This CDR3 is built from 15 residues. Trimming removed 1 base from V and 1 base from J; junction bases left unmatched: 3. The germline V gene encodes CDR1 SGHRS and CDR2 YFSETQ. The CDR3 loop is CASSLYGQGNTEAFF. The CDR3 region has the DNA TGCGCCAGCAGCTTGTACGGACAGGGGAACACTGAAGCTTTCTTT.

This chain links TRBV7-2 with TRBJ1-2; a possible D gene is TRBD1 (5 bases). The CDR3 is 13 amino acids. Germline V gene lookup returns CDR1 SGHTA and CDR2 FQGNSA. V was pared by 7 bases and J by 2 bases, with 11 bases between. The CDR3 is CASTLQANYGYTF. CDR3 DNA sequence: TGTGCCAGCACCCTACAGGCAAACTATGGCTACACCTTC.

V usage is TRBV18 and J usage is TRBJ2-3, with TRBD2 identical over 9 bases. V trimming: 1 base; J trimming: 6 bases; junction bases outside the gene matches: 8. The CDR3 extends over 16 amino acids. CDR1 and CDR2 (germline): KGHSH, LQKENI. CDR3 in amino acids: CASSPQRGVLRDTQYF. DNA of the CDR3: TGTGCCAGCTCACCACAGCGGGGGGTACTTCGGGATACGCAGTATTTT.

The chain combines TRBV5-1 with TRBJ2-3; 9 bases are shared with TRBD2. The J segment lost 6 bases and the V segment lost 3 bases, leaving 8 bases of the junction unmatched. The CDR3 has 15 amino acids. The germline V gene has CDR1 SGHRS and CDR2 YFSETQ. This chain's CDR3 is CASSSVLAGADTQYF. The CDR3 coding sequence is TGCGCCAGCAGCTCTGTATTAGCGGGAGCGGATACGCAGTATTTT.

The V gene is TRBV11-3, the J gene TRBJ2-2; 7 bases agree with TRBD2. The ends lost 5 bases at V and 8 bases at J; junction bases unmatched: 8. The germline CDR1 and CDR2 sequences are SGHNT and YENEEA. CDR3 size: 14 residues. The CDR3 spells CASSLGLVGGELFF. The CDR3 nucleotides read TGTGCCAGCAGCCTAGGACTAGTAGGGGGGGAGCTGTTTTTT.

The chain uses TRBV12-2 and TRBJ2-5; the tabulated D call, TRBD2, remains unverified against the DNA. TRBV12-2 is reported as a pseudogene. The CDR3 consists of 18 residues. CDR3 sequence: CASRPQGLAGGSRETQYF. The CDR3 nucleotides read TGTGCAAGTCGCCCCCAGGGACTAGCGGGAGGTAGTCGGGAGACCCAGTACTTC.

This clone is a singleton in its sample. The chain joins TRBV4-1 to TRBJ2-1; TRBD1 matches 8 bases. CDR1 and CDR2 (germline): MGHRA, YSYEKL. J lost 9 bases, V lost 4 bases, and 11 bases had no gene match. There are 15 residues in the CDR3. CDR3 region: CASSPEGQGAVEQFF. The CDR3 nucleotides read TGCGCCAGCAGCCCAGAGGGGCAGGGGGCGGTTGAGCAGTTCTTC.

The chain joins TRBV28 to TRBJ1-3; unclear D gene. V shed 3 bases and J shed 6 bases, with 15 bases lying between them. The CDR3 runs to 15 residues. The germline CDR1 and CDR2 sequences are MDHEN and SYDVKM. CDR3 sequence (DNA): TGTGCCAGCAGTTTCCGCCCAACGTCACAAAACACCATATATTTT. Translated, it gives CASSFRPTSQNTIYF.

Many counts were recorded for this clone. This chain links TRBV7-8 with TRBJ2-5; TRBD1 or TRBD2 may be the D gene (5 bases each). V was pared by 5 bases and J by 5 bases, with 9 bases between. The germline CDR1 and CDR2 sequences are SGHVS and FQNEAQ. The CDR3 runs 12 residues. The CDR3 coding sequence is TGTGCCAGCAGCCAGGGAGCCGAGACCCAGTACTTC. The encoded protein is CASSQGAETQYF. The full variable domain, completed using reference TRBV7-8 and TRBJ2-5, is GAGVSQSPRYKVAKRGQDVALRCDPISGHVSLFWYQQALGQGPEFLTYFQNEAQLDKSGLPSDRFFAERPEGSVSTLKIQRTQQEDSAVYLCASSQGAETQYFGPGTRLLVL.

This clone showed up just once. The chain joins TRBV18 to TRBJ1-3; a possible D gene is TRBD1 (6 bases). Germline assignment: CDR1 KGHSH and CDR2 LQKENI. The length of the CDR3 is 16 residues. V was pared by 0 bases and J by 2 bases, with 11 bases between. The CDR3 protein is CASSPPTRGTGNTIYF. In DNA form, the CDR3 reads TGTGCCAGCTCACCACCGACCAGGGGAACTGGAAACACCATATATTTT.

The chain is built from TRBV5-6 and TRBJ1-6; D gene ambiguous. CDR1 is SGHDT, CDR2 YYEEEE, per germline. Trimming shortened V by 2 bases and J by 7 bases, and 13 bases separated the two germline ends. The CDR3 has 15 amino acids. The CDR3 region has the DNA TGTGCCAGCAGCTTTGACGGGAGGAGGAATTCACCCCTCCACTTT. Translating it yields CASSFDGRRNSPLHF.

The chain combines TRBV28 with TRBJ1-1; 10 bases line up with TRBD1. CDR3 length equals 14 residues. The germline gives CDR1 MDHEN, CDR2 SYDVKM. With 3 bases clipped from V and 7 bases from J, the junction kept 5 bases outside the gene matches. The CDR3 spells CASSLTGGVGEAFF. The DNA for the CDR3 is TGTGCCAGCAGTTTGACAGGGGGCGTCGGTGAAGCTTTCTTT. The full variable domain, with the rest looked up from reference TRBV28 and TRBJ1-1, is DVKVTQSSRYLVKRTGEKVFLECVQDMDHENMFWYRQDPGLGLRLIYFSYDVKMKEKGDIPEGYSVSREKKERFSLILESASTNQTSMYLCASSLTGGVGEAFFGQGTRLTVV.

The V call is TRBV6-6, the J call TRBJ2-7; 13 nucleotides agree with TRBD2. Trimming cost V 6 bases and J 3 bases; bases outside gene matches: 8. Germline lookup yields CDR1 MNHNY and CDR2 SVGAGI (reference sequence). This CDR3 is 16 amino acids long. Written as DNA, the CDR3 is TGTGCCAGCAGCGGACTAGCGGGAGCGAGGTACTACGAGCAGTACTTC. Its translation: CASSGLAGARYYEQYF.

The chain carries TRBV18 and TRBJ2-3; no firm D call. CDR1 and CDR2 from the germline V gene are KGHSH and LQKENI. The CDR3 length is 15 residues. The V end was cut by 0 bases, the J end by 2 bases, with 9 bases between. CDR3 DNA: TGTGCCAGCTCACCACCGAACAGTATCACAGATACGCAGTATTTT. This encodes CASSPPNSITDTQYF.